The next 19 T cell receptor beta chains were all read from a single sample in a study of cytomegalovirus exposure and HLA in healthy donors. This PCR relied on a set of 60 Vbeta primers and 13 Jbeta primers. Generated by immunoSEQ multiplex PCR, the TCRdb table keeps only in-frame clones and is missing some. Of some 99,000 clones in the sample, around four fifths were seen once. Sequenced: PBMCs. The receptors stem from a man aged 40-49 years in good health and CMV-seronegative.

The chain joins TRBV10-1 to TRBJ2-3, with 10 bases identical to TRBD1. This CDR3 has 15 residues. Trimming took 5 bases from V and 1 from J; bases not matched to a gene: 3. The germline V gene has CDR1 WNHNN and CDR2 SYGVQD (reference sequence). The CDR3: CASSLDRGGTDTQYF. The CDR3 region has the DNA TGCGCCAGCAGTTTGGACAGGGGGGGCACAGATACGCAGTATTTT.

The DNA of the CDR3 is TGTGCCAGCTCACCATTAAGGACAGAGTTCATGAACACTGAAGCTTTCTTT. Amino acids: CASSPLRTEFMNTEAFF. J is TRBJ1-1 and V is TRBV18, with D tentatively TRBD1 (6 bases). Germline V gene lookup returns CDR1 KGHSH and CDR2 LQKENI. The CDR3 runs to 17 residues. The germline V and J ends were trimmed by 2 bases and 0 bases, with 16 bases remaining between them.

The V and J genes are TRBV7-2 and TRBJ1-3; TRBD1 is a possible D gene (5 bases). CDR3 length equals 16 residues. Trimming left V 2 bases short and J 0 bases short, with 11 bases between. Germline CDR1 is SGHTA and CDR2 is FQGNSA. This chain's CDR3 is CASSLSRTISGNTIYF. CDR3 DNA: TGTGCCAGCAGCTTATCCCGGACAATCTCTGGAAACACCATATATTTT. The variable domain in full, with the rest retrieved from reference TRBV7-2 and TRBJ1-3, is GAGVSQSPSNKVTEKGKDVELRCDPISGHTALYWYRQSLGQGLEFLIYFQGNSAPDKSGLPSDRFSAERTGGSVSTLTIQRTQQEDSAVYLCASSLSRTISGNTIYFGEGSWLTVV.

This clone is a singleton in its sample. The chain has TRBV6-5 and TRBJ1-4, with 8 nucleotides matching TRBD1. This CDR3 contains 14 residues. Germline-derived CDR1 and CDR2 are MNHEY and SVGAGI. V dropped 3 bases and J dropped 7; count of bases not matched to a gene: 4. The CDR3 protein is CASSYQGAGEKLFF. The CDR3 DNA reads TGTGCCAGCAGTTATCAGGGGGCGGGTGAAAAACTGTTTTTT.

V and J are TRBV30 and TRBJ1-5, with D maybe TRBD1 (5 bases). Germline CDR1 GTSNPN, CDR2 SVGIG (reference sequence). The CDR3 has 14 amino acids. Trimming removed 4 bases from V and 0 bases from J, with 10 bases in between. CDR3 nucleotides: TGTGCCTGGACCGGCGGGGGTAGCAATCAGCCCCAGCATTTT. Encoded protein: CAWTGGGSNQPQHF.

A single count supports this clone. The rearrangement uses TRBV7-2 and TRBJ2-5, with a possible D match to TRBD1 (5 bases). The CDR3 contains 15 residues. Trimming took off 1 base at V and 1 base at J, with 10 bases between the two ends. CDR1 and CDR2 (germline): SGHTA, FQGNSA. The CDR3 is CASSLGNRLQETQYF. In DNA, the CDR3 is TGTGCCAGCAGCTTAGGTAACAGGCTCCAAGAGACCCAGTACTTC.

The V gene is TRBV19, the J gene TRBJ2-2; 13 bases map to TRBD2. Germline V gene data show CDR1 as LNHDA and CDR2 as SQIVND (reference sequence). With V trimmed by 5 bases and J by 6 bases, 6 bases remained unmatched. The CDR3 consists of 16 residues. For the CDR3, the DNA is TGTGCCAGTAGTTCGGTGGGGACTAGCGGGGCCGGGGAGCTGTTTTTT. Protein: CASSSVGTSGAGELFF.

The J gene is TRBJ2-1, the V gene TRBV7-2; 9 nucleotides line up with TRBD2. J lost 6 bases, V lost 5 bases, and 11 bases had no gene match. Germline V gene lookup returns CDR1 SGHTA and CDR2 FQGNSA. The CDR3 consists of 16 residues. The CDR3 DNA follows: TGTGCCAGCAGCCCCGCGGGCGGGAGGGCCGGCAATGAGCAGTTCTTC. As protein: CASSPAGGRAGNEQFF. Together with reference TRBV7-2 and TRBJ2-1, the CDR3 gives the full variable domain: GAGVSQSPSNKVTEKGKDVELRCDPISGHTALYWYRQSLGQGLEFLIYFQGNSAPDKSGLPSDRFSAERTGGSVSTLTIQRTQQEDSAVYLCASSPAGGRAGNEQFFGPGTRLTVL.

This rearrangement joins TRBV5-6 to TRBJ1-2; the D is unclear. CDR1 and CDR2 from the germline V gene are SGHDT and YYEEEE. Deletions cut 4 bases from V and 4 bases from J, with 23 bases between. The CDR3 is 17 amino acids. The CDR3 is CASSLWSRQLPSYGYTF. CDR3 nucleotide sequence: TGTGCCAGCAGCCTTTGGTCTCGTCAACTTCCCTCCTATGGCTACACCTTC. Combining the CDR3 with reference TRBV5-6 and TRBJ1-2 gives the whole variable domain DAGVTQSPTHLIKTRGQQVTLRCSPKSGHDTVSWYQQALGQGPQFIFQYYEEEERQRGNFPDRFSGHQFPNYSSELNVNALLLGDSALYLCASSLWSRQLPSYGYTFGSGTRLTVV.

V usage is TRBV7-9 and J usage is TRBJ2-2; TRBD1 agrees at 7 bases. The CDR3 has 15 residues. The V gene end was trimmed by 4 bases and the J gene end by 3 bases; junction bases not matched to a gene: 5. Germline V lookup: CDR1 SEHNR, CDR2 FQNEAQ (reference sequence). The CDR3 protein is CASSSGTAYTGELFF. The CDR3 DNA reads as TGTGCCAGCAGCTCCGGGACAGCGTACACCGGGGAGCTGTTTTTT.

The CDR3 sequence is CSVEDLGYRARSGANVLTF. The CDR3 bases are TGCAGCGTTGAAGATCTGGGGTACAGGGCCCGCTCTGGGGCCAACGTCCTGACTTTC. The chain employs TRBV29-1 and TRBJ2-6, with a weak D call TRBD1 (6 bases). Trimming pared 0 bases from V and 0 bases from J, leaving 18 bases between. The CDR3 loop spans 19 amino acids. Germline V gene data show CDR1 as SQVTM and CDR2 as ANQGSEA. Full variable domain (outside the CDR3, taken from reference TRBV29-1 and TRBJ2-6): SAVISQKPSRDICQRGTSLTIQCQVDSQVTMMFWYRQQPGQSLTLIATANQGSEATYESGFVIDKFPISRPNLTFSTLTVSNMSPEDSSIYLCSVEDLGYRARSGANVLTFGAGSRLTVL.

This clone was found once. The CDR3 here is CASSEDRLAGGYEQYF. The CDR3 bases are TGTGCCAGCAGTGAAGACCGACTAGCGGGAGGTTACGAGCAGTACTTC. V gene TRBV6-1 combines with J gene TRBJ2-7, with TRBD2 identical over 13 bases. This CDR3 contains 16 residues. Trimming took 1 base from V and 4 from J; bases not matched to a gene: 4. The V gene's germline CDR1 is MNHNS and CDR2 SASEGT.

The rearrangement uses TRBV6-5 and TRBJ2-3; possibly TRBD1 for D (5 bases). Germline V gene sequence: CDR1 MNHEY, CDR2 SVGAGI. The CDR3 contains 15 residues. Trimming took off 6 bases at V and 1 base at J, with 14 bases between the two ends. CDR3 loop: CASRKGSDRTDTQYF. The DNA for the CDR3 is TGTGCCAGCAGGAAGGGGTCGGATCGCACAGATACGCAGTATTTT.

This clone showed up just once. This chain connects TRBV18 to TRBJ1-2, with a weak D call TRBD1 (6 bases). The V gene lost 2 bases and the J gene lost 8 bases, with 12 bases spanning the gap. Germline CDR1 and CDR2: KGHSH and LQKENI. There are 13 residues in the CDR3. The CDR3 DNA is TGTGCCAGCTCACCATCCCGACAGGTCGGCTACACCTTC. Its protein product is CASSPSRQVGYTF. The full variable domain, in which reference TRBV18 and TRBJ1-2 provide the parts outside the CDR3, is NAGVMQNPRHLVRRRGQEARLRCSPMKGHSHVYWYRQLPEEGLKFMVYLQKENIIDESGMPKERFSAEFPKEGPSILRIQQVVRGDSAAYFCASSPSRQVGYTFGSGTRLTVV.

The chain is built from TRBV27 and TRBJ1-4; 9 bases fit TRBD1. The CDR3 has 13 residues. CDR1 MNHEY and CDR2 SMNVEV come from the germline V gene (reference sequence). V gave up 6 bases and J gave up 7 bases; unmatched junction bases: 3. CDR3 protein: CASRDRGGEKLFF. The CDR3 bases are TGTGCCAGCAGGGACAGGGGAGGTGAAAAACTGTTTTTT.

This chain joins TRBV5-1 and TRBJ1-1, with D unresolved. The CDR3 has 15 residues. Trimming shortened V by 2 bases and J by 4 bases, and 15 bases separated the two germline ends. The germline V gene encodes CDR1 SGHRS and CDR2 YFSETQ. In nucleotides, the CDR3 is TGCGCCAGCAGCTTCCAAGAACCGTTGAGCACTGAAGCTTTCTTT. This encodes CASSFQEPLSTEAFF.

The chain joins TRBV11-3 to TRBJ2-2; 12 bases line up with TRBD2. V lost 5 bases and J lost 5; bases outside the gene matches: 6. Germline V gene data show CDR1 as SGHNT and CDR2 as YENEEA. This CDR3 contains 16 residues. CDR3 protein: CASSPRTSGTTGELFF. The CDR3 DNA follows: TGTGCCAGCAGCCCCAGGACTAGCGGGACTACCGGGGAGCTGTTTTTT.

This sequence joins TRBV7-6 and TRBJ1-2; weak D call: TRBD1 (5 bases). The CDR3 consists of 14 residues. Germline CDR1 is SGHVS and CDR2 is FNYEAQ. V was cut by 5 bases and J by 4 bases, with 14 bases left in between. The CDR3 is CASSPLSDTYGYTF. CDR3 nucleotide sequence: TGTGCCAGCAGCCCTCTTTCGGACACCTATGGCTACACCTTC.

The chain combines TRBV5-4 with TRBJ2-7; a possible D gene is TRBD2 (6 bases). Per the germline V gene, CDR1 is SGHNT and CDR2 is YYREEE (reference sequence). Trimming shortened V by 3 bases and J by 3 bases, and 19 bases separated the two germline ends. The CDR3 loop spans 16 amino acids. In DNA, the CDR3 is TGTGCCAGCAGCTCTAAAAGGGCGGGGAAACACTACGAGCAGTACTTC. This gives the protein CASSSKRAGKHYEQYF.